This TCR beta chain was recorded in a study of technical replicates of blood from several donors. Assay used: immunoSEQ multiplex PCR; TCRdb lists only in-frame clones, some missing. The sample holds some 82,000 clones, roughly 97% seen once. V shed 1 base, J shed 6 bases, and the junction held 13 bases outside the gene matches. Per the germline V gene, CDR1 is MGHRA and CDR2 is YSYEKL. CDR3 length: 18 residues. The chain recombines TRBV4-1 with TRBJ2-2; 8 bases are shared with TRBD1. The sequencing sample was made of T cells isolated from PBMCs. This receptor was identified in a human donor in good health. The CDR3 bases are TGCGCCAGCAGCCAAGTTCGCCGGGACAGGCGAACCGCCGGGGAGCTGTTTTTT. This codes for CASSQVRRDRRTAGELFF.